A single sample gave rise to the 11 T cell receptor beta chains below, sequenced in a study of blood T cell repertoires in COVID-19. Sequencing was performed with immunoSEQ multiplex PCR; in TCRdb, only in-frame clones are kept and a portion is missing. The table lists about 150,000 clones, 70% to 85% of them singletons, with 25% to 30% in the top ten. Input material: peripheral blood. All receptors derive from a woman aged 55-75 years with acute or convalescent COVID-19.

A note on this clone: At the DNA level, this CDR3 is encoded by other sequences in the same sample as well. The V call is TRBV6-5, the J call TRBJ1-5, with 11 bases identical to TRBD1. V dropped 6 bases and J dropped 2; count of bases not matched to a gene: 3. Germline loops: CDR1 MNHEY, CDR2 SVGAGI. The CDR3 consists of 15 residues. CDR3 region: CASSKGQGGNQPQHF. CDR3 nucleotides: TGTGCCAGCAGCAAGGGACAGGGGGGCAATCAGCCCCAGCATTTT.

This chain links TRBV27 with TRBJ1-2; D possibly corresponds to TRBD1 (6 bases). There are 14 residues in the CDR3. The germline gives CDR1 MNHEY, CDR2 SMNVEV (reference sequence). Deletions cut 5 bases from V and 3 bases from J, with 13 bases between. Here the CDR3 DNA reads TGTGCCAGCAGTAGGAACAGGGACGACTATGGCTACACCTTC. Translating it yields CASSRNRDDYGYTF.

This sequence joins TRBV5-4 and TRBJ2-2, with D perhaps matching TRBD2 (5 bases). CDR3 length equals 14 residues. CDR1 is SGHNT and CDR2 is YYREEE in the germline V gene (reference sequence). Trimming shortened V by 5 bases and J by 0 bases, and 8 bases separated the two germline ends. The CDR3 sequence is CASSGSSNTGELFF. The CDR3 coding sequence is TGTGCCAGCAGTGGGAGCTCGAACACCGGGGAGCTGTTTTTT.

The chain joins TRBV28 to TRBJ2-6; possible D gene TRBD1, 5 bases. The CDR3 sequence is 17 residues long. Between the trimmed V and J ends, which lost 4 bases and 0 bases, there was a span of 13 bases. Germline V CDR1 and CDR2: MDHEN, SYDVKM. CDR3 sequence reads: CASSSSADISGANVLTF. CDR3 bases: TGTGCCAGCAGTTCCTCGGCGGACATCTCTGGGGCCAACGTCCTGACTTTC.

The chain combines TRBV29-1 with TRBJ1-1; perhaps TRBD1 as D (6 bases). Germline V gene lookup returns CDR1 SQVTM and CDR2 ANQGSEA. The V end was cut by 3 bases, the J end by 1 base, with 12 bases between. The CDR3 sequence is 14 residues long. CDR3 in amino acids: CSVEAVGGNTEAFF. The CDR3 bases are TGCAGCGTTGAGGCGGTAGGGGGGAACACTGAAGCTTTCTTT.

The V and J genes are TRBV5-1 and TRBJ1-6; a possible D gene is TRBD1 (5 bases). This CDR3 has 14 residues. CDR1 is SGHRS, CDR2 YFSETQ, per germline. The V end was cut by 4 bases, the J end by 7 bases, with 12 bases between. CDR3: CASSLGRGNSPLHF. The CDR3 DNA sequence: TGCGCCAGCAGCCTAGGGAGGGGAAATTCACCCCTCCACTTT.

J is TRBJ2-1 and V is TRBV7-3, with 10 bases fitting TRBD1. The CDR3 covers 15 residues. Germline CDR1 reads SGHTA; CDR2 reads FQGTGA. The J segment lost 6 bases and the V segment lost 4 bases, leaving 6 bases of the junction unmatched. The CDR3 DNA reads TGTGCCAGCAGCTCTTTGGGACAGGGGCGCAATGAGCAGTTCTTC. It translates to CASSSLGQGRNEQFF.

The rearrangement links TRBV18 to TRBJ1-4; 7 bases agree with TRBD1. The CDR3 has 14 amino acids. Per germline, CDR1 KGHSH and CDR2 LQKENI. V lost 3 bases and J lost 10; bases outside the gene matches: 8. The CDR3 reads CASSPDRTTGKLFF. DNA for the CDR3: TGTGCCAGCTCACCGGACAGGACCACGGGAAAACTGTTTTTT.

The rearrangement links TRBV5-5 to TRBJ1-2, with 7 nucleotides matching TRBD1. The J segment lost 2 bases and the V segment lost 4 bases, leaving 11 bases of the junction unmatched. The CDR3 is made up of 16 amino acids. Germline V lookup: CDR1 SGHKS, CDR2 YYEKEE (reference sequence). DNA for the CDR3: TGTGCCAGCAGCCCCCCCGCCGGGACAGCCAACTATGGCTACACCTTC. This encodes CASSPPAGTANYGYTF.

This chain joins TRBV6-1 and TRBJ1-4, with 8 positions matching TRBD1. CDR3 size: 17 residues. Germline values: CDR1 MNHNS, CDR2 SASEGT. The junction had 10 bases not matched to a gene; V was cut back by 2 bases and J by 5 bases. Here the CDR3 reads CASSEFTGGHLNEKLFF. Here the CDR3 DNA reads TGTGCCAGCAGTGAATTCACAGGGGGTCACTTGAATGAAAAACTGTTTTTT.

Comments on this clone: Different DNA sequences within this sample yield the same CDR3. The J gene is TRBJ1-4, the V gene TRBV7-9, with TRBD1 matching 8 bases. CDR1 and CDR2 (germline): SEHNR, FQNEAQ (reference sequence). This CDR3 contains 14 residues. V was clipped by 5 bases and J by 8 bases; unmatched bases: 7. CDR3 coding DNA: TGTGCCAGCAGCCAAGGACAGGGTGAGGAAAAACTGTTTTTT. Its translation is CASSQGQGEEKLFF.